This record looks at one TCR beta chain sequence and its context. Its antigen has not been determined. In total, approximately 610 healthy bone marrow donors made up the cohort. At the time of sampling, all cohort members were nominally healthy, though unrecorded immune exposures were likely present. The donor was CMV seropositive and belonged to the group of more than 250 seropositive cohort members. A peripheral blood sample was provided by each donor, and peripheral blood mononuclear cells were used for TCR beta sequencing. Genomic DNA was extracted from the blood cell samples with the Qiagen DNeasy Blood Extraction Kit. The method was the immunoSEQ multiplex PCR assay. The multiplex PCR relied on a mix of 60 forward primers for TCR Vbeta segments and 13 reverse primers for TCR Jbeta segments. A multiplex PCR assay on genomic DNA amplified the CDR3 region of rearranged TCR beta genes. The Illumina HiSeq System was used to sequence the amplified TCR beta libraries as 87-base-pair reads. In the authors' own workflow: A later analysis tallied 75 million to 95 million unique TCR beta chains across the 666 repertoires, and approximately 12 million of those chains were shared by two or more donors. Raw reads were error-corrected and collapsed into unique sequences with a nearest-neighbor algorithm that merged closely related sequences to remove PCR and sequencing errors. CDR3 sequences were aligned to IMGT reference sequences to assign V, D and J gene segments. Each retained sequence needed at least a six-nucleotide match to both a V gene segment and a J gene segment. A rearrangement counted as productive if the CDR3 had no stop codons and remained in frame with V and J, and every other rearrangement counted as non-productive. Following IMGT convention, CDR3 was defined as the stretch from the second conserved V-encoded cysteine up to the conserved J-encoded phenylalanine. The earlier analysis of about 620 of the donors excluded sequences that lacked an unambiguous match to a single V gene segment. An earlier analysis of approximately 590 of the donors called V segments functional above 56.7% productive rearrangements and segregating when the between-donor standard deviation exceeded 5%. To diagnose cytomegalovirus status from the catalog of TCR beta chain sequences, a statistical classification framework was built. A later analysis assigned V and J genes by comparing TCR nucleotide sequences with IMGT/GENE-DB human TR gene sequences. A later analysis assigned CDR3 sequences and most-parsimonious VDJ recombination scenarios with the TCRdist pipeline. In a later analysis, every TCR beta chain was defined by the combination of its CDR3 amino acid sequence and its V-gene family, and reads without a unique V-gene family were dropped. To address suspected cross-contamination and a sequencing artifact, a later analysis removed under 600 highly shared, low-generation-probability nucleotide sequences. A later analysis calculated a clonal expansion index for each public chain from normalized within-repertoire ranks of inferred template counts. A later analysis computed generation probabilities with a VDJ recombination model fitted to out-of-frame rearrangements, and checked the results against IGoR. In a later analysis, hypergeometric tests were used to score TCR-TCR, TCR-HLA and TCR-CMV co-occurrence, with a repertoire-size bias correction applied to TCR pairs. False discovery rates were estimated in a later analysis by permuting HLA or CMV assignments 20 times. In a later analysis, co-occurring TCRs were grouped using DBSCAN, with TCRdist sequence similarity added in when clustering inside HLA-allele-positive subsets. Repertoires with fewer than 30,000 or more than 120,000 public chains were left out of co-occurrence clustering, as were a handful of repertoires with anomalous nucleotide sharing. Held by TCRdb, this immuneACCESS table contains in-frame sequences only and omits some clones. Under half of the omission traces to an unresolved V gene where checked; the cause of the rest is unknown. V and J calls plus clone size are reproduced from that table; the DNA served to infer D and trimming. For this sample, the table gives 150,000 to 200,000 clones. Clones ranked in the top ten supply 0.79% of the sample.

The data belong to a study of cytomegalovirus exposure and HLA in healthy donors (dated by TCRdb to between 2016 and 2019). With regard to the full study: An earlier analysis of approximately 640 of the donors reported more than 250 Gb of sequence data and 117 million unique TCR beta sequences from some 180 million T cells. Roughly five DR-DQ haplotypes were handled as single units for association and clustering, since linkage in the cohort was strong. The later analysis used no new phenotypic data to find candidate immune exposures, relying instead on TCR beta sequences and their occurrence across donors. The study aimed to test whether cataloging public T cell receptors could reveal signatures of past pathogen exposure. Approximately 310 gigabases of sequencing data and around 80 million unique TCR sequences made up an early release that covered several hundred HLA-typed donors. An earlier analysis of approximately 580 of the donors used high-throughput TCR beta sequencing to judge whether each TCR beta V gene segment behaved as functional or pseudogenic. High-throughput TCR immunosequencing, statistical association of individual TCRs with disease status, and machine learning were combined to predict cytomegalovirus infection status. Every repertoire in the discovery cohort had been generated on one and the same sequencing platform. On average, roughly 250,000 unique TCR beta nucleotide sequences were sequenced per donor among about 400 genotyped donors of the cohort, with roughly a sixth of those sequences being non-productive. A later analysis re-analyzed previously published TCR beta repertoires from roughly 690 donors and added high-resolution HLA genotyping to study TCR occurrence patterns. Along with the roughly 670-subject first cohort, a separate validation cohort of 120 different subjects was used. Of the 350 to 450 genotyped donors, 81% were placed in the genetic ancestry cluster associated with self-reported Caucasian donors. Using immunosequencing, the study profiled T cell repertoires from some 670 subjects and related those repertoires to cytomegalovirus serostatus. Donor age, sex, ethnicity and CMV serostatus were compiled together with the repertoire data. Class I and class II HLA loci were covered by the typing at four-digit resolution. Typing coverage varied by locus: roughly 629-640 donors for A, B, C, DRB1 and DQB1; 522 for DQA1; more than 600 for DPA1; approximately 490 for DPB1. A later genetic analysis used genome-wide SNP genotypes for about three fifths of the 666 donors, treating that subset as a discovery cohort.

Study-wide conclusions, independent of this receptor: V-gene and J-gene trimming of TCR beta chains was associated with a missense DCLRE1C variant in a later genetic analysis, and the association was replicated in an independent cohort. Most TCR sequences were observed very rarely across donors, whereas some public TCRs were present in many individuals. Because counts were too low, seventeen rarely observed V segments, including chromosome 9 orphons, were excluded from the earlier analysis of 587 of the donors. In a later analysis, HLA-associated TCR beta chains were found to be more clonally expanded and to have lower generation probabilities than equally common non-associated chains. In this cohort, only TCR beta chains were sequenced, and detectable features were limited by the absence of alpha or paired-chain data. The authors suggested that the approach could potentially be generalized to other disease states and immunological phenotypes. Presence/absence analyses assumed roughly uniform sequencing depth across donors, an assumption that may not hold. A later analysis found that most CMV-associated TCR beta chains appeared HLA-restricted, with HLA associations seemingly driven largely by CMV exposure. In an earlier analysis of around 500 of the donors, most TCR beta V segments appeared in productive rearrangements about 90% or about 30% of the time, broadly matching IMGT annotations. A further reported finding was that TCR beta sequences accurately predicted the HLA-A and HLA-B alleles for most subjects in the first cohort. The study listed 150 to 200 TCR beta chains as associated with cytomegalovirus. In a later genetic analysis, fewer N-insertions in productive TCRs were reported among donors in an Asian-associated ancestry cluster than the roughly 640-donor mean. Immune exposure information for the cohort was limited to CMV serostatus. Because some donors lacked HLA typing at each locus, the association tests relied only on the typed subset. According to a later analysis, TCR association rates differed among HLA loci, with DRB1 alleles showing the most associated TCRs and HLA-C alleles showing the fewest. The classifier was reported to diagnose cytomegalovirus status with high specificity and sensitivity in both the original and validation cohorts. A cluster of highly shared sequence variants was judged likely to be a technical artifact of the sequencing pipeline. When HLA alleles, especially DR and DQ, strongly co-occurred, attributing TCR associations to individual alleles was difficult. A later analysis reported that several top co-occurrence clusters appeared linked to parvovirus B19, influenza, CMV and Epstein-Barr virus. In vitro tests confirmed that three of the cytomegalovirus-associated TCR beta chains recognize cytomegalovirus antigens. Some IMGT-functional V segments, including TRBV6-2 and TRBV6-3, could not be told apart with the 87-base-pair reads, so those segments were excluded. Linkage disequilibrium might explain the correlated functional status among segregating V segments, but an unknown experimental factor could not be excluded. In a later analysis, 16,951 TCR beta sequences were associated with specific HLA alleles at a false discovery rate of 0.05.

The CDR3 contains 17 residues, cysteine and phenylalanine counted. The retained sequence is limited to the CDR3, 51 bases, with the frame set at the first base. Trimming takes 4 bases off V and 0 bases off J; junction bases not matched to a gene: 6. CDR1 and CDR2 are drawn from the germline V gene: LGHNA, YNFKEQ. The clonotype comes from a young woman in good health and CMV-seropositive. The material sequenced was PBMCs. Recombination connected TRBV4-2 to TRBJ1-4, and TRBD1 matches 9 of the central bases. The CDR3 region reads CASSPRTGGSTNEKLFF. The bases read TGTGCCAGCAGCCCCCGTACAGGGGGCTCAACTAATGAAAAACTGTTTTTT.